These 5 T cell receptor beta chains were sequenced from one sample in a study of T cell responses to AZD1222 COVID-19 vaccine. Measured with immunoSEQ multiplex PCR; TCRdb has only the in-frame clones, and not every one. The profile covers more than 75,000 clones, with around four fifths appearing a single time and about 1.3% taken by the ten largest. The specimen comprised peripheral blood, sampled 28 days after the second AZD1222 dose. These receptors were obtained from an adult who received the AZD1222 COVID-19 vaccine.

This chain uses TRBV6-5 with TRBJ1-3, with D tentatively TRBD1 (6 bases). Germline V gene data show CDR1 as MNHEY and CDR2 as SVGAGI. V lost 5 bases and J 4 bases, leaving 12 bases between the germline ends. The CDR3 consists of 14 residues. The CDR3 region has the DNA TGTGCCAGCAGTCGTGGGACACACGGAAACACCATATATTTT. Protein: CASSRGTHGNTIYF.

The rearrangement links TRBV7-9 to TRBJ1-1; 9 nucleotides align to TRBD1. This CDR3 contains 16 residues. The germline V gene encodes CDR1 SEHNR and CDR2 FQNEAQ (reference sequence). The trim removed 5 bases at V and 4 bases at J, leaving 11 bases unmatched. CDR3 in amino acids: CASSHFNRTGATEAFF. In DNA, the CDR3 is TGTGCCAGCAGCCATTTTAACCGGACAGGGGCCACTGAAGCTTTCTTT. Complete variable domain (other parts from reference TRBV7-9 and TRBJ1-1): DTGVSQNPRHKITKRGQNVTFRCDPISEHNRLYWYRQTLGQGPEFLTYFQNEAQLEKSRLLSDRFSAERPKGSFSTLEIQRTEQGDSAMYLCASSHFNRTGATEAFFGQGTRLTVV.

This chain joins TRBV27 and TRBJ2-3; 9 nucleotides agree with TRBD2. Germline V lookup: CDR1 MNHEY, CDR2 SMNVEV (reference sequence). J gave up 6 bases and V 3 bases, and 7 bases lay outside the gene matches. The CDR3 spans 15 residues. In DNA form, the CDR3 reads TGTGCCAGCAGTTTTTCTCCTGCGGGAGGGGATACGCAGTATTTT. It translates to CASSFSPAGGDTQYF.

The chain couples TRBV5-1 to TRBJ1-1; 9 bases fit TRBD1. The CDR3 has 12 residues. The junction had 3 bases not matched to a gene; V was cut back by 4 bases and J by 8 bases. CDR1 and CDR2 from the germline V gene are SGHRS and YFSETQ. DNA of the CDR3: TGCGCCAGCAGCCCCGGGACAGGGGAAGCTTTCTTT. Translation: CASSPGTGEAFF.

The chain is built from TRBV19 and TRBJ1-1; no clear D. Deletions cut 0 bases from V and 1 base from J, with 6 bases between. CDR3 length equals 14 residues. Germline V CDR1 and CDR2: LNHDA, SQIVND (reference sequence). CDR3 residues: CASSIDPTNTEAFF. For the CDR3, the DNA is TGTGCCAGTAGTATAGATCCCACGAACACTGAAGCTTTCTTT. The full variable domain, rest sourced from reference TRBV19 and TRBJ1-1, is DGGITQSPKYLFRKEGQNVTLSCEQNLNHDAMYWYRQDPGQGLRLIYYSQIVNDFQKGDIAEGYSVSREKKESFPLTVTSAQKNPTAFYLCASSIDPTNTEAFFGQGTRLTVV.